This TCR beta chain comes out of a study of T cells in narcolepsy. CDR1 and CDR2 from the germline V gene are SGHDT and YYEEEE. This CDR3 has 16 amino acids. Germline trimming cut 4 bases from V and 3 bases from J; bases unmatched to any gene: 10. TCRdb's copy holds only in-frame clones and misses some; the assay was immunoSEQ multiplex PCR. Here the sample spans around 30,000 clones, roughly 77% being singletons. This TCR derives from a human donor in good health. The J gene is TRBJ1-5, the V gene TRBV5-6, with 7 bases identical to TRBD1. Source material: memory (CD45RA-) CD4+ T cells from blood. In nucleotides, the CDR3 is TGTGCCAGCAGCGTATTCGTGGGACAGCCCAATCAGCCCCAGCATTTT. Protein product: CASSVFVGQPNQPQHF. Based on the CDR3 plus reference TRBV5-6 and TRBJ1-5, the full variable domain is DAGVTQSPTHLIKTRGQQVTLRCSPKSGHDTVSWYQQALGQGPQFIFQYYEEEERQRGNFPDRFSGHQFPNYSSELNVNALLLGDSALYLCASSVFVGQPNQPQHFGDGTRLSIL.